This T cell receptor (beta chain) was identified in a study of shared clonotypes between healthy human individuals. As for the study in general: Three plates each covered CD4 naive and memory; CD8 naive two, CD8 memory one.

V lost 4 bases and J lost 5; bases outside the gene matches: 9. Germline lookup yields CDR1 SEHNR and CDR2 FQNEAQ (reference sequence). CDR3 length equals 18 residues. Assay runs were performed at deep level. When replicate PCRs were run on sorted subsets, they used around 200 ng DNA, roughly 30,000 T cell genomes. Assay: immunoSEQ multiplex PCR; the TCRdb copy retains only in-frame clones and omits some. The sample gives approximately 1.4 million clones, 95% to 99% of which show up once; approximately 0.44% is in the top ten. The chain is built from TRBV7-9 and TRBJ2-2; 14 bases map to TRBD2. The source material was naive CD4+ T cells sorted from blood. Subset indicated: CD45RA+ positively selected. This sequence originates from a man younger than 40 in good health. CDR3 coding DNA: TGTGCCAGCAGCTCTCCCGGGACTAGCGGGAGTTGGACCGGGGAGCTGTTTTTT. Translated, it gives CASSSPGTSGSWTGELFF.